The sequence of this T cell receptor beta chain was determined in a study of T-cell memory formation after mild COVID-19. The overall study: TCR clusters showed largely donor specificity. Study findings and constraints: Day 15 to 85 contracting clones showed balanced CD4/CD8; later expanders leaned CD4+. Second-wave clones peaking on day 37 lacked confirmed SARS-CoV-2 specificity.

Remarks on this clonotype: What it binds is not known.

The germline gives CDR1 SGHVS, CDR2 FNYEAQ. This CDR3 comprises 17 residues. V lost 6 bases to trimming and J lost 4 bases; unmatched junction nucleotides: 18. Constant-segment primers served in 5'RACE that generated TCR alpha and TCR beta cDNA libraries bearing sample barcodes and UMIs. A single record per CDR3 protein comes from TCRdb applying MiXCR to the 5' RACE reads. The sample has about 250,000 distinct CDR3 sequences, 16% seen once. The clonotype originates from a man aged 18 to 30 who had mild COVID-19 (a few samples of this study predate the infection). Cell type and time point are not known. Sequencing used PBMCs or a T cell subset sorted from them (not recorded which). The J gene is TRBJ2-7, the V gene TRBV7-6, with 7 nucleotides matching TRBD1. The CDR3 region has the DNA TGTGCCAGCAGGCAACGGGCTAGGGGGCAGGGGGAGTACGAGCAGTACTTC. Translated, it gives CASRQRARGQGEYEQYF.